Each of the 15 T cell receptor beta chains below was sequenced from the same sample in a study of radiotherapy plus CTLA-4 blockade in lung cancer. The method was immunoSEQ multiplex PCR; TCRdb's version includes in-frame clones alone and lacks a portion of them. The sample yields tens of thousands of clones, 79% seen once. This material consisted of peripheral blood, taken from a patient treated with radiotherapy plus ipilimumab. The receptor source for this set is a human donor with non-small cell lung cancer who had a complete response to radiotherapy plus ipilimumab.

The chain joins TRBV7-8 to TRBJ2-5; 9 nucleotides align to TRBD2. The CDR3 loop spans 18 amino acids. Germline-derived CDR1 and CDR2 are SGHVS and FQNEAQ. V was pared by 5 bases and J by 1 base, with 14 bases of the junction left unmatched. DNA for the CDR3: TGTGCCAGCAGCCTAACCTTATACCGCGGGAGGGCCCAAGAGACCCAGTACTTC. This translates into CASSLTLYRGRAQETQYF.

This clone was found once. In DNA, the CDR3 is TGTGCCAGTAGCCGGGACAGGGGGCCCCTTAGCAATCAGCCCCAGCATTTT. The encoded protein is CASSRDRGPLSNQPQHF. The gene calls are TRBV19 and TRBJ1-5; 12 bases map to TRBD1. V lost 6 bases, J lost 0 bases, and 6 bases stayed unmatched. This CDR3 is 17 amino acids long. Looked up from germline, CDR1 is LNHDA and CDR2 is SQIVND (reference sequence).

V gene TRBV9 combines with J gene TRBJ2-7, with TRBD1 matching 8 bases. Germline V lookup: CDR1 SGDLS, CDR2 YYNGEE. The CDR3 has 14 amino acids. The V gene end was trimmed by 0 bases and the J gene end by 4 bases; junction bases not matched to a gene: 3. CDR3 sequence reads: CASSVGDRSYEQYF. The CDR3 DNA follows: TGTGCCAGCAGCGTAGGGGACAGGAGTTACGAGCAGTACTTC. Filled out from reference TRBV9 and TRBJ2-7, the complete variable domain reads DSGVTQTPKHLITATGQRVTLRCSPRSGDLSVYWYQQSLDQGLQFLIQYYNGEERAKGNILERFSAQQFPDLHSELNLSSLELGDSALYFCASSVGDRSYEQYFGPGTRLTVT.

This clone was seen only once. This CDR3 reads CASSDPPAGYGYTF. The CDR3 nucleotides are TGCGCCAGCAGTGACCCGCCCGCGGGCTATGGCTACACCTTC. The chain uses TRBV10-2 and TRBJ1-2; no firm D call. V gave up 3 bases and J gave up 4 bases, with 12 bases separating them. The CDR3 spans 14 residues. Per the germline V gene, CDR1 is WSHSY and CDR2 is SAAADI.

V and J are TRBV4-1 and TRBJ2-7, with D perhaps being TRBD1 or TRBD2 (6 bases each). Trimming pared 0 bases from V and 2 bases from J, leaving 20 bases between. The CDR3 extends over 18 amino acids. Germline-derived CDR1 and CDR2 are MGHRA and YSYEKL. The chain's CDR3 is CASSQEVPGAALTYEQYF. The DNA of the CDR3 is TGCGCCAGCAGCCAAGAAGTTCCGGGGGCCGCCCTGACCTACGAGCAGTACTTC.

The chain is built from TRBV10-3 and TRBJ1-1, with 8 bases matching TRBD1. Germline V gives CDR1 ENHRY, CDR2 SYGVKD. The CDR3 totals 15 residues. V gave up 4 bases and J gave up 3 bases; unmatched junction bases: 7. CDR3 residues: CAISGTGMRDTEAFF. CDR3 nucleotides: TGTGCCATCAGTGGGACAGGGATGCGCGACACTGAAGCTTTCTTT.

This CDR3 is CASSWTGYGYTF. CDR3 DNA: TGTGCCAGCAGTTGGACAGGGTATGGCTACACCTTC. V is TRBV6-5 and J is TRBJ1-2, with 8 bases lining up with TRBD1. The CDR3 is 12 amino acids. The germline V gene encodes CDR1 MNHEY and CDR2 SVGAGI. V lost 4 bases, J lost 5 bases, and 0 bases stayed unmatched.

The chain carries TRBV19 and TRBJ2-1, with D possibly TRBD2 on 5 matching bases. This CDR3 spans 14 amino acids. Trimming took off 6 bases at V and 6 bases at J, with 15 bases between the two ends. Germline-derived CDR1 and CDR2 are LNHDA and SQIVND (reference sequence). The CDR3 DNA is TGTGCCAGTAGAGGAGGAGACGCCATCAATGAGCAGTTCTTC. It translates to CASRGGDAINEQFF.

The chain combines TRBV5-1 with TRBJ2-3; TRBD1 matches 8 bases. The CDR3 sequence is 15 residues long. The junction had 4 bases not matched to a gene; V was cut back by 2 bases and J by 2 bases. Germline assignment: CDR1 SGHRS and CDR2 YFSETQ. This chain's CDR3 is CASSFPDRATDTQYF. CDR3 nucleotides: TGCGCCAGCAGCTTTCCGGACAGGGCCACAGATACGCAGTATTTT.

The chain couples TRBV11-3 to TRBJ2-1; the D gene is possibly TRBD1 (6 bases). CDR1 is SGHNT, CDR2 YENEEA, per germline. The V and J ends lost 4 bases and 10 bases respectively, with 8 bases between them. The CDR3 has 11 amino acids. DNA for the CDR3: TGTGCCAGCAGCTCGGACAGAGAGCAGTTCTTC. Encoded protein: CASSSDREQFF.

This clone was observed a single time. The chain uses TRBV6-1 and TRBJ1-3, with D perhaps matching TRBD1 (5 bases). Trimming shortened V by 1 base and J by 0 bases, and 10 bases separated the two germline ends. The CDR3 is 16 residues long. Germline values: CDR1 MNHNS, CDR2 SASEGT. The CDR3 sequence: CASSEGGRLSGNTIYF. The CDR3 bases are TGTGCCAGCAGTGAAGGGGGCCGGCTCTCTGGAAACACCATATATTTT.

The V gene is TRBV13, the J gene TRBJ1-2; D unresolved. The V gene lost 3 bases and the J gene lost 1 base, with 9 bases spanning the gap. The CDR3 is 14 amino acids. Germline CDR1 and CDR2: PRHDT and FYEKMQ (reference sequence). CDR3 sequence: CASSFGEGNYGYTF. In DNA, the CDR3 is TGTGCCAGCAGCTTCGGAGAGGGTAACTATGGCTACACCTTC.

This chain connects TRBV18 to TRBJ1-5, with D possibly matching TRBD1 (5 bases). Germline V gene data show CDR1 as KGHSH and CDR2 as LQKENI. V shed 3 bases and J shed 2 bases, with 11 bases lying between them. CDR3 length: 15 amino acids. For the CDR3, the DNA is TGTGCCAGCTCACCGACAGAGAGCGGCAATCAGCCCCAGCATTTT. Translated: CASSPTESGNQPQHF.

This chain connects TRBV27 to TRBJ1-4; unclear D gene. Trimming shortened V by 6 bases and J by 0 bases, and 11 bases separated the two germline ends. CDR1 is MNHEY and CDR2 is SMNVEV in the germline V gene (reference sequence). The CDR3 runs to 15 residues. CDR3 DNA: TGTGCCAGCAGCCCATTAGGGCCAACTAATGAAAAACTGTTTTTT. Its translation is CASSPLGPTNEKLFF.

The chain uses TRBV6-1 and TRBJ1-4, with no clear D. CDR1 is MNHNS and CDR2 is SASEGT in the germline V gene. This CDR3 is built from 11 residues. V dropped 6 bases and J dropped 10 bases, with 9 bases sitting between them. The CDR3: CASSMAGKLFF. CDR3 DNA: TGTGCCAGCAGCATGGCCGGAAAACTGTTTTTT.